This TCR beta chain stems from a study of blood T cell repertoires in COVID-19. Study context: Donors in the United States, Italy and Spain gave samples during acute or convalescent COVID-19.

Germline V gives CDR1 SGHTA, CDR2 FQGNSA. CDR3 size: 15 residues. V shed 1 base and J 5 bases; nucleotides not matched to a gene: 6. Libraries were prepared by immunoSEQ multiplex PCR; TCRdb keeps only in-frame clonotypes and omits some of them. The profile shows some 190,000 clones, 80% to 90% of them singletons. Specimen: peripheral blood. The J gene is TRBJ2-7, the V gene TRBV7-2, with TRBD1 identical over 9 bases. This TCR derives from a woman over 75 with acute or convalescent COVID-19. Written as DNA, the CDR3 is TGTGCCAGCAGCTTAGTCGGGACAGGGTTCCACGAGCAGTACTTC. Residues: CASSLVGTGFHEQYF. Together with reference TRBV7-2 and TRBJ2-7, the CDR3 gives the full variable domain: GAGVSQSPSNKVTEKGKDVELRCDPISGHTALYWYRQSLGQGLEFLIYFQGNSAPDKSGLPSDRFSAERTGGSVSTLTIQRTQQEDSAVYLCASSLVGTGFHEQYFGPGTRLTVT.